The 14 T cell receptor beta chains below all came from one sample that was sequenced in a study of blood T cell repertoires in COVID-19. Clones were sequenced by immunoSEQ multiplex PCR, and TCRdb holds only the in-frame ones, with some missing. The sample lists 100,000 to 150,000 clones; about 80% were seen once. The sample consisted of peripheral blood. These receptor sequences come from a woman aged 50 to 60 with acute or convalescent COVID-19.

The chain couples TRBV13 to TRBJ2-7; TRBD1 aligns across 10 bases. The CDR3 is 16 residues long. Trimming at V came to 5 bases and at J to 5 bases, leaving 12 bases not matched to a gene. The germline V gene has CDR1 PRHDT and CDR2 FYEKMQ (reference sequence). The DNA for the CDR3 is TGTGCCAGCAGCCTAAACACCGGGACAGGGGAGGACGAGCAGTACTTC. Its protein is CASSLNTGTGEDEQYF.

CDR3 loop: CATSFPGQPQHF. The DNA of the CDR3 is TGTGCCACCAGCTTTCCGGGTCAGCCCCAGCATTTT. The chain couples TRBV15 to TRBJ1-5, with unresolved D. Trimming took 5 bases from V and 6 from J, leaving 8 bases between them. Germline CDR1 and CDR2: LNHNV and YYDKDF (reference sequence). The CDR3 is 12 amino acids.

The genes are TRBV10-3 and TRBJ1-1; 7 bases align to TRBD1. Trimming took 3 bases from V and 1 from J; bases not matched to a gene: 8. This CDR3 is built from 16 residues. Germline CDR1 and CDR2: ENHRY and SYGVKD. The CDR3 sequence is CAISDLPGGENTEAFF. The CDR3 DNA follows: TGTGCCATCAGTGATCTCCCAGGGGGAGAGAACACTGAAGCTTTCTTT.

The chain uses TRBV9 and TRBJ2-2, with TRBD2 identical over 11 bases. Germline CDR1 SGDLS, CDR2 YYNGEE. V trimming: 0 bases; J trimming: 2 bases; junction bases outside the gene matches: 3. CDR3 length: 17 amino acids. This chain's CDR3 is CASSVAGLAANTGELFF. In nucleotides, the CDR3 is TGTGCCAGCAGCGTAGCGGGACTAGCGGCTAACACCGGGGAGCTGTTTTTT.

The CDR3 sequence is CSAGGEANTGELFF. Written as DNA, the CDR3 is TGCAGCGCCGGGGGGGAGGCGAACACCGGGGAGCTGTTTTTT. The chain employs TRBV29-1 and TRBJ2-2; 8 bases are a match to TRBD2. Per the germline V gene, CDR1 is SQVTM and CDR2 is ANQGSEA. The CDR3 contains 14 residues. V shed 7 bases, J shed 0 bases, and the junction held 4 bases outside the gene matches.

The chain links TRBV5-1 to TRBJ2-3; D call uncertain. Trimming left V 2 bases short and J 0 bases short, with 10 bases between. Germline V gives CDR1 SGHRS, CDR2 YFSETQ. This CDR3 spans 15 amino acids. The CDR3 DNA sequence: TGCGCCAGCAGCTTCGGTTCCGCTAGCACAGATACGCAGTATTTT. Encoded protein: CASSFGSASTDTQYF.

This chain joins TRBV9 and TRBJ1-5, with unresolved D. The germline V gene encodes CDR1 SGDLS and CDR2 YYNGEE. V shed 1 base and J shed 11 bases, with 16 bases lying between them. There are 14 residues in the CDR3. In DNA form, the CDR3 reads TGTGCCAGCAGCGTAAACCCGGACTATTCAGCCCAGCATTTT. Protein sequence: CASSVNPDYSAQHF.

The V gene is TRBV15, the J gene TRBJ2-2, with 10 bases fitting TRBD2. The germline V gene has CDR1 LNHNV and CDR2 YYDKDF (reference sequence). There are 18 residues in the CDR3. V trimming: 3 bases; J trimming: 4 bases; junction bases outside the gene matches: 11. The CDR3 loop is CATSSSTRTSGFTGELFF. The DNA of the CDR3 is TGTGCCACCAGCAGTTCAACCCGGACTAGCGGATTCACCGGGGAGCTGTTTTTT.

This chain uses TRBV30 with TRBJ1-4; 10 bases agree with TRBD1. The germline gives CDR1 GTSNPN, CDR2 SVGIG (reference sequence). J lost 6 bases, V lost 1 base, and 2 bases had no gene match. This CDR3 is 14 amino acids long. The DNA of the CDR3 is TGTGCCTGGAGTGAGGGGACAGGGGATGAAAAACTGTTTTTT. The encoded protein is CAWSEGTGDEKLFF.

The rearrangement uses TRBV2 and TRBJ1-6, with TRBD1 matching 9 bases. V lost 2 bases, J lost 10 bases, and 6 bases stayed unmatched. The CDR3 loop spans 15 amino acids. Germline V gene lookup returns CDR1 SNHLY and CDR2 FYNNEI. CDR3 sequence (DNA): TGTGCCAGCAGTGAAAGCCACAGGGGGCAGTCACCCCTCCACTTT. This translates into CASSESHRGQSPLHF.

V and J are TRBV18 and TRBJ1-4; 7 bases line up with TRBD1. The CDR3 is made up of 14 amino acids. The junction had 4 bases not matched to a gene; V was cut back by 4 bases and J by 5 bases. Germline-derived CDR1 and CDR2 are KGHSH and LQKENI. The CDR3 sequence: CASSLNRGNEKLFF. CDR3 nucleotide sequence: TGTGCCAGCTCACTCAACAGGGGCAATGAAAAACTGTTTTTT.

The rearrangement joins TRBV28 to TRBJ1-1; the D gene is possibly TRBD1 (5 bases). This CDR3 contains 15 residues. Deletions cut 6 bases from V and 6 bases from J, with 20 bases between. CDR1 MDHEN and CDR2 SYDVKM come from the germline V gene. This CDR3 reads CASRFRQLIPSEAFF. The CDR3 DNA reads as TGTGCCAGCAGATTTCGACAGCTTATTCCCTCTGAAGCTTTCTTT.

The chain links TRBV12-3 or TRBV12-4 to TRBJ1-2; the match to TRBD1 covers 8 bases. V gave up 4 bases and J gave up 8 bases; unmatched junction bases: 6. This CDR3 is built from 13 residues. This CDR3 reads CASSSRTGNGYTF. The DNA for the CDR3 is TGTGCCAGCAGTTCGAGGACAGGGAACGGCTACACCTTC.

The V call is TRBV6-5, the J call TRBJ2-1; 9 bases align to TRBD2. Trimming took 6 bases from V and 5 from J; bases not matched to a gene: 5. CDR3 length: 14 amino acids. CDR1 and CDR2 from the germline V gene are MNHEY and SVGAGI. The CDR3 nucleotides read TGTGCCAGCAGCCGCGGGAGGGGCCACAATGAGCAGTTCTTC. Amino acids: CASSRGRGHNEQFF.